The 21 T cell receptor beta chains presented below share a single source sample, sequenced in a study of shared clonotypes between healthy human individuals. Only CD45RO-negative cells positively selected for CCR7 counted as naive CD8 cells, so terminally differentiated effector memory CD45RA+ cells were excluded. TCRdb's table, derived via immunoSEQ multiplex PCR, lists solely in-frame clones and lacks some. The table lists 1.5 million to 2.5 million clones, about 95% of them singletons, with under 1.5% in the top ten. The sample comprised naive CD8+ T cells sorted from blood. These receptors were taken from a man between 18 and 35 years old in good health.

In regard to this clone: This specimen includes other DNA sequences encoding the same CDR3. The rearrangement uses TRBV5-6 and TRBJ2-7; D uncertain. Looked up from germline, CDR1 is SGHDT and CDR2 is YYEEEE. The length of the CDR3 is 11 residues. Trimming took 0 bases from V and 5 from J, leaving 3 bases between them. The CDR3 spells CASSLVDEQYF. In DNA form, the CDR3 reads TGTGCCAGCAGCTTGGTCGACGAGCAGTACTTC.

This clone was seen just once. The CDR3 DNA is TGCGCCAGCAGCCAAGACAGTTTCAATCAGCCCCAGCATTTT. Protein: CASSQDSFNQPQHF. This sequence joins TRBV4-3 and TRBJ1-5; D gene unclear. This CDR3 is built from 14 residues. CDR1 and CDR2 (germline): LGHNA, YSLEER. V lost 0 bases and J lost 3, with 6 bases in between.

The V gene is TRBV27, the J gene TRBJ2-1; D assignment may be TRBD1 or TRBD2 (6 bases each). V gave up 6 bases and J gave up 0 bases, with 24 bases separating them. This CDR3 region has 19 residues. In germline, CDR1 is MNHEY, CDR2 SMNVEV (reference sequence). The CDR3 DNA is TGTGCCAGCAGAAAATACAGGGAGGCGGTACAAAGCTCCTACAATGAGCAGTTCTTC. This sequence encodes CASRKYREAVQSSYNEQFF.

This sequence joins TRBV19 and TRBJ2-2; no definite D call. Trimming left V 3 bases short and J 7 bases short, with 6 bases between. Germline CDR1 and CDR2: LNHDA and SQIVND (reference sequence). This CDR3 is built from 12 residues. The CDR3 DNA follows: TGTGCCAGTAGTATGTCGGGCGGGGAGCTGTTTTTT. This encodes CASSMSGGELFF.

This clone showed up just once. V is TRBV28 and J is TRBJ2-7; D may be TRBD2 (5 bases). CDR1 and CDR2 (germline): MDHEN, SYDVKM. V dropped 1 base and J dropped 2 bases, with 15 bases sitting between them. The CDR3 length is 16 residues. CDR3 region: CASSLSEKAETYEQYF. The CDR3 region has the DNA TGTGCCAGCAGTTTATCGGAAAAAGCGGAAACCTACGAGCAGTACTTC.

The genes are TRBV6-6 and TRBJ2-2; D is unresolved. Trimming pared 5 bases from V and 4 bases from J, leaving 11 bases between. Germline V CDR1 and CDR2: MNHNY, SVGAGI (reference sequence). The CDR3 length is 14 residues. The CDR3 is CASSASSPTGELFF. The CDR3 nucleotides read TGTGCCAGCAGTGCGAGTAGCCCCACCGGGGAGCTGTTTTTT.

The genes are TRBV7-9 and TRBJ2-2; D unresolved. Germline CDR1 reads SEHNR; CDR2 reads FQNEAQ (reference sequence). The CDR3 has 13 residues. Trimming removed 4 bases at V and 1 base at J, with 4 bases between. The CDR3 nucleotides read TGTGCCAGCAGCTCCGAGAACACCGGGGAGCTGTTTTTT. This encodes CASSSENTGELFF.

Here the CDR3 DNA reads TGTGCCAGCAGCTTAGCGCGGTACGAGCAGTACTTC. It is translated as CASSLARYEQYF. This rearrangement joins TRBV11-2 to TRBJ2-7; no clear D. Between the trimmed V and J ends, which lost 1 base and 4 bases, there was a span of 5 bases. CDR3 length equals 12 residues. Germline loops: CDR1 SGHAT, CDR2 FQNNGV.

The chain is built from TRBV7-9 and TRBJ1-5, with D maybe TRBD1 (6 bases). Germline CDR1 SEHNR, CDR2 FQNEAQ (reference sequence). This CDR3 region has 15 residues. Trimming removed 5 bases from V and 0 bases from J, with 11 bases in between. Written as DNA, the CDR3 is TGTGCCAGCAGCCCGGGGGCGGGTAGCAATCAGCCCCAGCATTTT. It encodes CASSPGAGSNQPQHF.

The CDR3 DNA sequence: TGTGCCAGCGGCCCCTTCCGGGACGGAAATTCACCCCTCCACTTT. It translates to CASGPFRDGNSPLHF. This chain uses TRBV6-5 with TRBJ1-6; possibly TRBD1 for D (5 bases). The V and J ends lost 8 bases and 7 bases respectively, with 18 bases between them. Germline lookup yields CDR1 MNHEY and CDR2 SVGAGI. This CDR3 contains 15 residues.

The V gene is TRBV28, the J gene TRBJ1-1; no reliable D call. Trimming left V 7 bases short and J 6 bases short, with 12 bases between. Germline V CDR1 and CDR2: MDHEN, SYDVKM. The CDR3 is made up of 12 amino acids. The CDR3, as DNA: TGTGCCAGCAATCGTGGGTCGGCTGAAGCTTTCTTT. This encodes CASNRGSAEAFF.

The CDR3 sequence: CAWSSLTGEKLFF. In nucleotides, the CDR3 is TGTGCCTGGAGTTCTTTGACAGGGGAAAAACTGTTTTTT. This rearrangement joins TRBV30 to TRBJ1-4, with 7 bases that match TRBD1. This CDR3 is 13 amino acids long. The V and J ends lost 2 bases and 8 bases, in that order; junction bases with no gene match: 5. Germline-derived CDR1 and CDR2 are GTSNPN and SVGIG (reference sequence).

This clone has only a few counts. CDR3 region: CASSILPGTGNSPLHF. CDR3 nucleotide sequence: TGTGCCAGTAGTATCTTGCCCGGGACGGGTAATTCACCCCTCCACTTT. The genes are TRBV19 and TRBJ1-6, with D tentatively TRBD1 (5 bases). The V end was cut by 3 bases, the J end by 6 bases, with 15 bases between. This CDR3 is built from 16 residues. Per the germline V gene, CDR1 is LNHDA and CDR2 is SQIVND (reference sequence).

This chain uses TRBV5-4 with TRBJ2-1; 15 bases map to TRBD2. The CDR3 extends over 16 amino acids. Trimming removed 4 bases from V and 8 bases from J; junction bases left unmatched: 7. Per the germline V gene, CDR1 is SGHNT and CDR2 is YYREEE (reference sequence). The CDR3 DNA reads TGTGCCAGCAGCCCTGGACTAGCGGGAGGGCCCCATGAGCAGTTCTTC. This gives the protein CASSPGLAGGPHEQFF.

The chain uses TRBV9 and TRBJ2-3, with a tentative D call TRBD2 (6 bases). CDR1 and CDR2 (germline): SGDLS, YYNGEE. Trimming stripped 6 bases from V and 3 bases from J, with 14 bases between. This CDR3 contains 14 residues. CDR3 coding DNA: TGTGCCAGCAACGCGGGGCGCGGGACAGATACGCAGTATTTT. It codes for CASNAGRGTDTQYF.

V usage is TRBV5-6 and J usage is TRBJ2-7; D remains ambiguous. CDR1 is SGHDT and CDR2 is YYEEEE in the germline V gene. CDR3 length equals 13 residues. Trimming took 3 bases from V and 3 from J, leaving 10 bases between them. The CDR3: CASSYLEGYEQYF. In DNA, the CDR3 is TGTGCCAGCAGCTACTTAGAAGGCTACGAGCAGTACTTC.

As to this clone: This specimen includes other DNA sequences encoding the same CDR3. This chain connects TRBV27 to TRBJ2-7; D possibly matches TRBD1 or TRBD2 (5 bases each). V lost 6 bases to trimming and J lost 6 bases, with 9 bases between them. Germline values: CDR1 MNHEY, CDR2 SMNVEV (reference sequence). The CDR3 has 11 amino acids. CDR3 amino acids: CASSPGREQYF. CDR3 bases: TGTGCCAGCAGCCCGGGGCGCGAGCAGTACTTC.

The chain has TRBV30 and TRBJ2-7; the match to TRBD1 covers 12 bases. J was trimmed by 4 bases and V by 5 bases; bases with no gene match: 6. The CDR3 length is 14 residues. CDR1 is GTSNPN and CDR2 is SVGIG in the germline V gene (reference sequence). CDR3 DNA: TGTGCCTGGGACCCGGGACAGGGGGCATACGAGCAGTACTTC. Its protein product is CAWDPGQGAYEQYF.

The chain uses TRBV6-5 and TRBJ2-5, with 9 bases aligning to TRBD2. V shed 2 bases, J shed 4 bases, and the junction held 5 bases outside the gene matches. CDR1 is MNHEY and CDR2 is SVGAGI in the germline V gene. The CDR3 has 15 residues. The CDR3 DNA reads as TGTGCCAGCAGTTACGCGGGGGGGCTTGGAGAGACCCAGTACTTC. Translated, it gives CASSYAGGLGETQYF.

In DNA, the CDR3 is TGTGCCATCAGTGATGGCATTAATCAAATGGGTTCGTACGAGCAGTACTTC. This encodes CAISDGINQMGSYEQYF. The genes are TRBV10-3 and TRBJ2-7, with D hard to call. V was pared by 3 bases and J by 4 bases, with 22 bases between. The CDR3 length is 17 residues. Germline V CDR1 and CDR2: ENHRY, SYGVKD.

The chain is built from TRBV4-3 and TRBJ2-7; 8 positions agree with TRBD1. The CDR3 totals 15 residues. Trimming at V came to 3 bases and at J to 3 bases, leaving 7 bases not matched to a gene. Germline assignment: CDR1 LGHNA and CDR2 YSLEER. The CDR3 region has the DNA TGCGCCAGCAGCCACCGGGATACAGGGGGCTACGAGCAGTACTTC. It encodes CASSHRDTGGYEQYF.